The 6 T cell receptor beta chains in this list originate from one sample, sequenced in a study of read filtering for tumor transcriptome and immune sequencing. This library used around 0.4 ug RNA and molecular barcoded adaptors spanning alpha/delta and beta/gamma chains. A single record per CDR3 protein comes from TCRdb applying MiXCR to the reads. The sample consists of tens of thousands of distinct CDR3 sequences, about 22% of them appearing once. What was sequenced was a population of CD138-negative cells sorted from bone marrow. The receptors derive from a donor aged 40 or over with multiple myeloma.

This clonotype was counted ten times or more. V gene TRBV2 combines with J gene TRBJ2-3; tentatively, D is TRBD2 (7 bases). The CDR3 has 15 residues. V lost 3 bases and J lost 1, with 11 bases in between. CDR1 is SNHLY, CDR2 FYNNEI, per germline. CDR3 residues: CASSDGGGRTDTQYF. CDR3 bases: TGTGCCAGCAGTGACGGCGGGGGCCGCACAGATACGCAGTATTTT.

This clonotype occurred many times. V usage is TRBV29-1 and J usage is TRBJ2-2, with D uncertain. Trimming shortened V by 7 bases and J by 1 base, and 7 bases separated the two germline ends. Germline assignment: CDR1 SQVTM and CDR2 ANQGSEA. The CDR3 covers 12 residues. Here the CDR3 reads CSATENTGELFF. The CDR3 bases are TGCAGCGCCACAGAGAACACCGGGGAGCTGTTTTTT.

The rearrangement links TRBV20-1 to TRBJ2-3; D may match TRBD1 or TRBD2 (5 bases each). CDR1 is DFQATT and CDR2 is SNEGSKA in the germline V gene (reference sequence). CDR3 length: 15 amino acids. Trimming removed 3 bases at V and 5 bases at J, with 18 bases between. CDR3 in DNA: TGCAGTGCTAGCCCGGGACGGCTGGGAAAAGATACGCAGTATTTT. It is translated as CSASPGRLGKDTQYF.

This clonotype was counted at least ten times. CDR3 sequence reads: CASSRGSNEKLFF. The CDR3 DNA is TGCGCCAGCAGTCGCGGTAGTAATGAAAAACTGTTTTTT. The chain combines TRBV5-1 with TRBJ1-4; no firm D call. V lost 5 bases and J 4 bases, leaving 9 bases between the germline ends. The CDR3 spans 13 residues. CDR1 is SGHRS and CDR2 is YFSETQ in the germline V gene.

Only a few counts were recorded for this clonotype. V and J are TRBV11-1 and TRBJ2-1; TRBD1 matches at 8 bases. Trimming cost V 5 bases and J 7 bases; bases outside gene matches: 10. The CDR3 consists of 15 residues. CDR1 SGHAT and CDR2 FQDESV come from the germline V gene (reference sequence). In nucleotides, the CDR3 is TGTGCCAGCAGCCCCTGGGACAGGATTAATAATGAGCAGTTCTTC. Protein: CASSPWDRINNEQFF.

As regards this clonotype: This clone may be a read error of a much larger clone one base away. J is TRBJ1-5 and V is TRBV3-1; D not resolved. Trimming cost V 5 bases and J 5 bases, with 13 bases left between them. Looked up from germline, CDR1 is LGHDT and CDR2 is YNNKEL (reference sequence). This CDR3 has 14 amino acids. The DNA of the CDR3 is TGTGCCAGCAGCTTTGGTAACCCCGATCAGCCCCAGCATTTT. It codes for CASSFGNPDQPQHF.